The 30 T cell receptor beta chains below all came from one sample that was sequenced in a study of T cell responses to AZD1222 COVID-19 vaccine. The repertoire was sequenced with immunoSEQ multiplex PCR; TCRdb's copy has only in-frame clones and lacks some. The sample lists about 150,000 clones; 88% were seen once. Sequencing used peripheral blood, obtained on day 0 of AZD1222 vaccination. The receptors here all came from an adult in good health.

This clone appeared a few times. The chain links TRBV10-3 to TRBJ1-2; the D is unclear. V was trimmed by 0 bases and J by 8 bases, leaving 10 bases between them. Germline assignment: CDR1 ENHRY and CDR2 SYGVKD. The CDR3 runs 13 residues. The CDR3 DNA reads as TGTGCCATCAGTGAGTCAATTGTACGGGGCTACACCTTC. This codes for CAISESIVRGYTF.

V and J are TRBV18 and TRBJ1-3, with D unresolved. The CDR3 totals 16 residues. CDR1 KGHSH and CDR2 LQKENI come from the germline V gene. V gave up 0 bases and J gave up 5 bases, with 14 bases separating them. DNA of the CDR3: TGTGCCAGCTCACCACCAGGCGCAAGGGTAAGAAACACCATATATTTT. Translated: CASSPPGARVRNTIYF.

V gene TRBV28 combines with J gene TRBJ2-1, with a tentative D call TRBD2 (5 bases). The CDR3 consists of 13 residues. Germline CDR1 and CDR2: MDHEN and SYDVKM. V was clipped by 3 bases and J by 8 bases, with 11 bases between them. The CDR3 bases are TGTGCCAGCAGTTTGGGCGGGCGAGATGAGCAGTTCTTC. This encodes CASSLGGRDEQFF.

V is TRBV3-1 (or the pseudogene TRBV3-2) and J is TRBJ2-5, with 8 nucleotides matching TRBD2. This CDR3 contains 17 residues. The ends lost 0 bases at V and 1 base at J; junction bases unmatched: 7. Germline loops: CDR1 LGHDT, CDR2 YNNKEL (reference sequence). The CDR3 DNA reads as TGTGCCAGCAGCCAAGAAACTAGCGGATCTCTCCAAGAGACCCAGTACTTC. As protein: CASSQETSGSLQETQYF.

The gene calls are TRBV19 and TRBJ1-2; D gene unclear. Trimming left V 1 base short and J 8 bases short, with 20 bases between. The CDR3 totals 16 residues. Germline V gene data show CDR1 as LNHDA and CDR2 as SQIVND (reference sequence). This CDR3 reads CASSIAVAGNSPGYTF. The DNA of the CDR3 is TGTGCCAGTAGTATAGCGGTCGCAGGAAATTCGCCCGGCTACACCTTC.

This chain joins TRBV7-2 and TRBJ2-1; D remains unclear. This CDR3 is built from 15 residues. Trimming left V 5 bases short and J 5 bases short, with 16 bases between. Germline V CDR1 and CDR2: SGHTA, FQGNSA. The CDR3 spells CASSTDSTNNNEQFF. Written as DNA, the CDR3 is TGTGCCAGCAGCACTGACTCGACCAACAACAATGAGCAGTTCTTC.

The rearrangement links TRBV3-1 (or the pseudogene TRBV3-2) to TRBJ2-6; D gene unclear. Germline CDR1 reads LGHDT; CDR2 reads YNNKEL (reference sequence). The CDR3 spans 19 residues. The V and J ends lost 4 bases and 0 bases respectively, with 19 bases between them. For the CDR3, the DNA is TGTGCCAGCAGCCTCAAGTTGGACGGCCTGCTCTCTGGGGCCAACGTCCTGACTTTC. Protein: CASSLKLDGLLSGANVLTF.

CDR3 nucleotides: TGTGCCAGCAGGGCGGTAGCGGGGGGGCATAATGAGCAGTTCTTC. Encoded protein: CASRAVAGGHNEQFF. This sequence joins TRBV2 and TRBJ2-1; 11 bases map to TRBD2. Germline CDR1 is SNHLY and CDR2 is FYNNEI. V trimming: 6 bases; J trimming: 7 bases; junction bases outside the gene matches: 8. The CDR3 sequence is 15 residues long.

The rearrangement uses TRBV28 and TRBJ1-2; D not resolved. V lost 8 bases to trimming and J lost 2 bases, with 6 bases between them. This CDR3 is 11 amino acids long. The germline V gene encodes CDR1 MDHEN and CDR2 SYDVKM. The CDR3 bases are TGTGCCAGCGCCCAGAACTATGGCTACACCTTC. Its protein is CASAQNYGYTF.

This clone was found once. The chain is built from TRBV7-2 and TRBJ2-7; TRBD2 aligns across 7 bases. The CDR3 totals 16 residues. Germline CDR1 SGHTA, CDR2 FQGNSA. J lost 2 bases, V lost 5 bases, and 12 bases had no gene match. In DNA form, the CDR3 reads TGTGCCAGCAGCCCTCCCGGGAGCGGGACGGCCTACGAGCAGTACTTC. It yields the protein CASSPPGSGTAYEQYF.

V usage is TRBV14 and J usage is TRBJ1-2, with D uncertain. Trimming left V 2 bases short and J 2 bases short, with 6 bases between. Germline V lookup: CDR1 SGHDN, CDR2 FVKESK. This CDR3 spans 13 amino acids. The DNA for the CDR3 is TGTGCCAGCAGCCAACTTACCAACTATGGCTACACCTTC. Its translation is CASSQLTNYGYTF.

The rearrangement uses TRBV18 and TRBJ1-1, with 7 bases matching TRBD1. Germline CDR1 and CDR2: KGHSH and LQKENI. The CDR3 has 14 amino acids. Trimming cost V 2 bases and J 2 bases; bases outside gene matches: 2. CDR3 amino acids: CASSPDRANTEAFF. As DNA, the CDR3 is TGTGCCAGCTCACCAGACAGGGCCAACACTGAAGCTTTCTTT.

The chain is built from TRBV28 and TRBJ1-3, with TRBD1 identical over 8 bases. This CDR3 is 15 amino acids long. J lost 3 bases, V lost 5 bases, and 6 bases had no gene match. Germline-derived CDR1 and CDR2 are MDHEN and SYDVKM. CDR3 amino acids: CASSPPTGGGNTIYF. Here the CDR3 DNA reads TGTGCCAGCAGTCCCCCCACAGGGGGTGGAAACACCATATATTTT. Full variable domain (remainder filled in from reference TRBV28 and TRBJ1-3): DVKVTQSSRYLVKRTGEKVFLECVQDMDHENMFWYRQDPGLGLRLIYFSYDVKMKEKGDIPEGYSVSREKKERFSLILESASTNQTSMYLCASSPPTGGGNTIYFGEGSWLTVV.

This clone was detected only once. The chain joins TRBV28 to TRBJ2-7; D gene uncertain. The germline V and J ends were trimmed by 2 bases and 4 bases, with 12 bases remaining between them. Germline V gene data show CDR1 as MDHEN and CDR2 as SYDVKM. The CDR3 totals 14 residues. The CDR3 coding sequence is TGTGCCAGCAGTTTAAGATCCGCACGTTACGAGCAGTACTTC. It translates to CASSLRSARYEQYF.

This chain uses TRBV4-2 with TRBJ2-3; TRBD1 matches 10 bases. From germline, CDR1 is LGHNA and CDR2 YNFKEQ. The V and J ends lost 5 bases and 3 bases, in that order; junction bases with no gene match: 5. This CDR3 is 15 amino acids long. In DNA, the CDR3 is TGTGCCAGCAGCGATCCGGGACAGGGGACAGATACGCAGTATTTT. It encodes CASSDPGQGTDTQYF.

The V gene is TRBV4-1, the J gene TRBJ2-7; D is unresolved. Germline V gene sequence: CDR1 MGHRA, CDR2 YSYEKL. V lost 1 base, J lost 6 bases, and 16 bases lay in between. The CDR3 is 15 residues long. DNA for the CDR3: TGCGCCAGCAGCCAAGGAGCCGTGGGGATTGGCGAGCAGTACTTC. Its protein is CASSQGAVGIGEQYF.

This chain uses TRBV10-1 with TRBJ2-3; 11 bases agree with TRBD2. With 4 bases clipped from V and 0 bases from J, the junction kept 3 bases outside the gene matches. The CDR3 consists of 16 residues. Germline values: CDR1 WNHNN, CDR2 SYGVQD (reference sequence). In DNA form, the CDR3 reads TGCGCCAGCAGTGCCCGGACTAGCGGGAGCACAGATACGCAGTATTTT. Amino acids: CASSARTSGSTDTQYF.

The genes are TRBV10-3 and TRBJ1-1; D ambiguous. CDR1 and CDR2 from the germline V gene are ENHRY and SYGVKD. The ends were cut back, 2 bases at V and 1 base at J, with 5 bases in the middle. CDR3 length: 13 amino acids. The CDR3 DNA sequence: TGTGCCATCAGTGAGGGACGGAACACTGAAGCTTTCTTT. This gives the protein CAISEGRNTEAFF.

V is TRBV28 and J is TRBJ1-5; D is possibly TRBD1 (6 bases). From germline, CDR1 is MDHEN and CDR2 SYDVKM. V lost 5 bases to trimming and J lost 5 bases, with 13 bases between them. CDR3 size: 14 residues. CDR3 nucleotide sequence: TGTGCCAGCAGTAGTACAGGGATGCATCAGCCCCAGCATTTT. Amino acids: CASSSTGMHQPQHF.

CDR3 amino acids: CASSSLRQGLYGYTF. In nucleotides, the CDR3 is TGTGCCAGCAGCTCGTTAAGACAGGGACTTTATGGCTACACCTTC. V and J are TRBV7-2 and TRBJ1-2; TRBD1 matches at 7 bases. V gave up 4 bases and J gave up 5 bases; unmatched junction bases: 10. The CDR3 has 15 amino acids. Looked up from germline, CDR1 is SGHTA and CDR2 is FQGNSA.

The J gene is TRBJ2-7, the V gene TRBV9; no firm D call. The germline CDR1 and CDR2 sequences are SGDLS and YYNGEE. With 0 bases removed from V and 0 bases from J, the gap between germline ends came to 13 bases. This CDR3 spans 16 amino acids. CDR3 region: CASSVAWSQVSYEQYF. Written as DNA, the CDR3 is TGTGCCAGCAGCGTAGCTTGGAGTCAGGTCTCCTACGAGCAGTACTTC.

The CDR3: CASSQVRAGGSPLHF. Here the CDR3 DNA reads TGCGCCAGCAGCCAAGTCAGGGCTGGTGGATCACCCCTCCACTTT. The chain has TRBV4-3 and TRBJ1-6; TRBD1 is a possible D gene (5 bases). CDR1 and CDR2 from the germline V gene are LGHNA and YSLEER. Between the trimmed V and J ends, which lost 1 base and 10 bases, there was a span of 14 bases. This CDR3 contains 15 residues.

This rearrangement joins TRBV9 to TRBJ1-3, with D perhaps TRBD1 (6 bases). Trimming removed 0 bases from V and 1 base from J, with 8 bases in between. Germline V lookup: CDR1 SGDLS, CDR2 YYNGEE. The CDR3 consists of 15 residues. CDR3 sequence (DNA): TGTGCCAGCAGCGTAGCAACAGGGTCTGGAAACACCATATATTTT. Translating it yields CASSVATGSGNTIYF.

The chain carries TRBV19 and TRBJ2-7, with D perhaps TRBD1 (5 bases). The CDR3 runs 13 residues. The ends were cut back, 5 bases at V and 1 base at J, with 9 bases in the middle. CDR1 is LNHDA and CDR2 is SQIVND in the germline V gene (reference sequence). DNA of the CDR3: TGTGCCAGTAGTCTCAGGGTTTCCTACGAGCAGTACTTC. Its translation is CASSLRVSYEQYF.

This rearrangement joins TRBV6-5 to TRBJ2-5; no clear D gene. Germline CDR1 and CDR2: MNHEY and SVGAGI. This CDR3 is built from 12 residues. Trimming took off 2 bases at V and 4 bases at J, with 5 bases between the two ends. The CDR3 DNA reads as TGTGCCAGCAGTTACATTGGAGAGACCCAGTACTTC. Residues: CASSYIGETQYF.

The CDR3 spells CASSPGQGMPQHF. The DNA for the CDR3 is TGTGCCAGCAGCCCCGGACAGGGGATGCCCCAGCATTTT. J is TRBJ1-5 and V is TRBV3-1 (or the pseudogene TRBV3-2), with 9 bases lining up with TRBD1. Trimming at V came to 4 bases and at J to 9 bases, leaving 4 bases not matched to a gene. This CDR3 has 13 amino acids. CDR1 is LGHDT and CDR2 is YNNKEL in the germline V gene (reference sequence).

CDR3 DNA sequence: TGTGCCAGCAGCTTCACAGGAACTCCCTACGAGCAGTACTTC. Its protein is CASSFTGTPYEQYF. This rearrangement joins TRBV5-8 to TRBJ2-7; tentative D call: TRBD1 (5 bases). V was clipped by 2 bases and J by 2 bases, with 11 bases between them. The CDR3 has 14 residues. Germline CDR1 reads SGHTS; CDR2 reads YDEGEE.

The chain is built from TRBV4-3 and TRBJ1-6; 7 bases align to TRBD1. The V gene end was trimmed by 10 bases and the J gene end by 7 bases; junction bases not matched to a gene: 7. The CDR3 has 13 residues. CDR1 and CDR2 (germline): LGHNA, YSLEER. The CDR3 nucleotides read TGCGCCACCGGGGACAGTAACAATTCACCCCTCCACTTT. Its protein product is CATGDSNNSPLHF.

The chain links TRBV4-1 to TRBJ1-3; D uncertain. V lost 0 bases and J lost 0, with 18 bases in between. There are 19 residues in the CDR3. Per germline, CDR1 MGHRA and CDR2 YSYEKL. CDR3 nucleotide sequence: TGCGCCAGCAGCCAAGATGTGGCAGTCCTCCCAAGCTCTGGAAACACCATATATTTT. It yields the protein CASSQDVAVLPSSGNTIYF.

The gene calls are TRBV19 and TRBJ1-2; D gene unclear. The germline V gene encodes CDR1 LNHDA and CDR2 SQIVND (reference sequence). Trimming took off 1 base at V and 3 bases at J, with 9 bases between the two ends. The CDR3 totals 14 residues. DNA of the CDR3: TGTGCCAGTAGTATAGTGGAGACCGACTATGGCTACACCTTC. Translated, it gives CASSIVETDYGYTF. The full variable domain, rest sourced from reference TRBV19 and TRBJ1-2, is DGGITQSPKYLFRKEGQNVTLSCEQNLNHDAMYWYRQDPGQGLRLIYYSQIVNDFQKGDIAEGYSVSREKKESFPLTVTSAQKNPTAFYLCASSIVETDYGYTFGSGTRLTVV.